The source of this T cell receptor (beta chain) is a study of blood T cell repertoires in COVID-19. Study-wide background: Samples of COVID-19 (acute and convalescent) were obtained from the United States, Italy and Spain. The cDNA or gDNA used as material had been derived from T cells, B-cell-depleted T cells, or PBMCs.

Per the germline V gene, CDR1 is SGHNT and CDR2 is YYREEE (reference sequence). Trimming left V 0 bases short and J 4 bases short, with 6 bases between. The CDR3 totals 13 residues. As processed by the authors: Cell counts per sample came from amplifying reference gene primers. Sequencing was performed with immunoSEQ multiplex PCR; in TCRdb, only in-frame clones are kept and a portion is missing. From that table come the V and J calls and clone size; the DNA was used to work out D and trimming. Of over 100,000 clones in the sample, over 60% were seen once. In the case of this clone: Distinct nucleotide sequences in the sample also encode this CDR3.

The receptor was isolated from a woman older than 75 with acute or convalescent COVID-19. Sequencing used peripheral blood. The J gene is TRBJ2-3, the V gene TRBV5-4, with a possible D match to TRBD1 (5 bases). The CDR3, as DNA: TGTGCCAGCAGCTTGGCAGGGTCAGATACGCAGTATTTT. It translates to CASSLAGSDTQYF.